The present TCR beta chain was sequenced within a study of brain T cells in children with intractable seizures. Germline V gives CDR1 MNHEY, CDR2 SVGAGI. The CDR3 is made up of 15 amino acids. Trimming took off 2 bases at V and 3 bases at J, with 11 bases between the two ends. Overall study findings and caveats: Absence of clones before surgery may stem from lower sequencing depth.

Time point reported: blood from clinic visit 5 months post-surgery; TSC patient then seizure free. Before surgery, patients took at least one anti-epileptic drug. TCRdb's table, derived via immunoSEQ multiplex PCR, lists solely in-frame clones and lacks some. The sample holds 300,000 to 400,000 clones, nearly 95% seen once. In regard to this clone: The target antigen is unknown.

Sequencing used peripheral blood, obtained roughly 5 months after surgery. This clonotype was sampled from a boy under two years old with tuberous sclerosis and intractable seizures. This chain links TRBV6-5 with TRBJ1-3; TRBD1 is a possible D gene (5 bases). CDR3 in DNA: TGTGCCAGCAGTTACAGGGGTCGGGTTGGAAACACCATATATTTT. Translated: CASSYRGRVGNTIYF.